This T cell receptor (beta chain) was retrieved from a study of early T cells in non-severe SARS-CoV-2 infection. V gave up 8 bases and J gave up 8 bases, with 16 bases separating them. The germline V gene has CDR1 SGHVS and CDR2 FNYEAQ. This CDR3 has 13 residues. TCRdb reanalysed the 5' RACE reads using MiXCR and keeps one entry per CDR3 protein. The data show around 30,000 distinct CDR3 sequences, 5.7% seen once. This chain joins TRBV7-6 and TRBJ2-1; D might be TRBD2 (5 bases). This TCR derives from an adult who was a healthcare worker with PCR-confirmed SARS-CoV-2 infection or an uninfected control (not recorded which). Material: whole blood. CDR3 bases: TGTGCCAGCGCGAGAGGAGGAAGCTATGAGCAGTTCTTC. Its translation: CASARGGSYEQFF.